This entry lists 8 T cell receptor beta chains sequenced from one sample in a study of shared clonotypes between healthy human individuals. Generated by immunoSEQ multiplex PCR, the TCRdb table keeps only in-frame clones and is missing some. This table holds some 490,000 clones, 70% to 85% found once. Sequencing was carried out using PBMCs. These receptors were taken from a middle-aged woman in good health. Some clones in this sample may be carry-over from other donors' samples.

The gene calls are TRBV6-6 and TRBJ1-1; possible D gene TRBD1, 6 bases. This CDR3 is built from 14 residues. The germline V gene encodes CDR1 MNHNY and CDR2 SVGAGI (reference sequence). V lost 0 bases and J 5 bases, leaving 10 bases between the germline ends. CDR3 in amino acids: CASSYSAGETEAFF. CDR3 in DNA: TGTGCCAGCAGTTACTCTGCAGGGGAGACTGAAGCTTTCTTT.

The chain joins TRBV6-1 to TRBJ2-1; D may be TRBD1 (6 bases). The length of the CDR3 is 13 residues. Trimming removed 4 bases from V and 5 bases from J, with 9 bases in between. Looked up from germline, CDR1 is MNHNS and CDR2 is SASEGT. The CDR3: CASSARQDNEQFF. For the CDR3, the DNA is TGTGCCAGCAGTGCCAGACAGGACAATGAGCAGTTCTTC.

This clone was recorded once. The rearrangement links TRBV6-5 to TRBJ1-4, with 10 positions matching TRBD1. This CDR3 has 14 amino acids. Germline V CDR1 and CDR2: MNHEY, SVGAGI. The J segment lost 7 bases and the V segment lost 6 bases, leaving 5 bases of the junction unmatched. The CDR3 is CASRRQGAGEKLFF. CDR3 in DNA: TGTGCCAGCAGACGACAGGGGGCGGGTGAAAAACTGTTTTTT.

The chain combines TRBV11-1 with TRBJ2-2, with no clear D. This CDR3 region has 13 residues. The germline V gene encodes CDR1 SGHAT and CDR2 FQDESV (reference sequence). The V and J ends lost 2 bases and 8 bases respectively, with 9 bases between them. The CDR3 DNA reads TGTGCCAGCAGCTTATTGAGGCGTGGGGAGCTGTTTTTT. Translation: CASSLLRRGELFF.

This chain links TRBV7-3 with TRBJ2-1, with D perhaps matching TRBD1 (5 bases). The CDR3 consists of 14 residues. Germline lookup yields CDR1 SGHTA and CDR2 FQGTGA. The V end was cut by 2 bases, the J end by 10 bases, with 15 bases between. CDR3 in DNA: TGTGCCAGCAGCTTATGGGTTACAGGTTCCGAGCAGTTCTTC. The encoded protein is CASSLWVTGSEQFF.

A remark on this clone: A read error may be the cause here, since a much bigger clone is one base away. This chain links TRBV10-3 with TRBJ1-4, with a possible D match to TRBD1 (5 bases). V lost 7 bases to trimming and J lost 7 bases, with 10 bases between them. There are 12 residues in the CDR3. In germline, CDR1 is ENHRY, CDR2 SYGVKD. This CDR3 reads CAIKGTGEKLFF. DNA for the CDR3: TGTGCCATCAAAGGGACGGGTGAAAAACTGTTTTTT.

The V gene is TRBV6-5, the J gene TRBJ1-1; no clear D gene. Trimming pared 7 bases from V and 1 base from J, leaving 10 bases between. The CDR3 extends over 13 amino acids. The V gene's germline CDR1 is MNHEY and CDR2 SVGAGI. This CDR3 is CASTQVPNTEAFF. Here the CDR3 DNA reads TGTGCCAGCACCCAGGTTCCGAACACTGAAGCTTTCTTT.

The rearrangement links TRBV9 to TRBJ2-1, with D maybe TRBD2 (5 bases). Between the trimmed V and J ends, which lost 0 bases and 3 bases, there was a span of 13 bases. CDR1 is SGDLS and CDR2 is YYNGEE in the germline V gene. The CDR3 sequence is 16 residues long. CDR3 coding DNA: TGTGCCAGCAGCGTAGCCCTGGACGGACTCTACAATGAGCAGTTCTTC. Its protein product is CASSVALDGLYNEQFF.